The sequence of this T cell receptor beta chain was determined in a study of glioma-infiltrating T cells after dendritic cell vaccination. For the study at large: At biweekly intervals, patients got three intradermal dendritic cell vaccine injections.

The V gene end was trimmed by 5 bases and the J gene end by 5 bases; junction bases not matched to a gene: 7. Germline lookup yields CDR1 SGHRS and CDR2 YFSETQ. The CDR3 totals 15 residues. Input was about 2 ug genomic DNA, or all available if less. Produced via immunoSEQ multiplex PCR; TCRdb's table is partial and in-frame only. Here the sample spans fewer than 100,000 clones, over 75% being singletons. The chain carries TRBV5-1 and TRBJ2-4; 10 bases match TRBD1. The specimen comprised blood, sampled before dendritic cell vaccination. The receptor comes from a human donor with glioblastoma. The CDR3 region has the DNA TGCGCCAGCAGGCCATGGACAGGGGGGGAAAACATTCAGTACTTC. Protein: CASRPWTGGENIQYF.